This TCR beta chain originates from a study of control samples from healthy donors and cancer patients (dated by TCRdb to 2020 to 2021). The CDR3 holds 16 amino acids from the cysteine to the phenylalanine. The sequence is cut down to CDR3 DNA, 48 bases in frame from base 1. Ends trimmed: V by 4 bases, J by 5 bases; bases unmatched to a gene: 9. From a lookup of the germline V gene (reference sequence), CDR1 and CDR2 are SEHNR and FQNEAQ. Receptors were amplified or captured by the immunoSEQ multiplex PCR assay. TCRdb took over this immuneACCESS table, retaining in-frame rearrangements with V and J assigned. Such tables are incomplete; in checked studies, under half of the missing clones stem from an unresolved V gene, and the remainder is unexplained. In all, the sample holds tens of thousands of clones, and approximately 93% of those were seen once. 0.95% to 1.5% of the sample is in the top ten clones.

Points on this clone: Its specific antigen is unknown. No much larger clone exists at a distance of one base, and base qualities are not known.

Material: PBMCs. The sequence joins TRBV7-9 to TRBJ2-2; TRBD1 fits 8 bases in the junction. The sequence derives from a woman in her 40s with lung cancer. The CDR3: CASSYPRGLETGELFF. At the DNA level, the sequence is TGTGCCAGCAGCTACCCCAGGGGGCTCGAAACCGGGGAGCTGTTTTTT.